The clone carrying this T cell receptor (beta chain) has more than one count but fewer than ten. Its antigen is undetermined. iRepertoire HTBI primers and Arm-PCR of CDR3 regions built TCR beta libraries. Using its own MiXCR run on the multiplex PCR reads, TCRdb lists one record per CDR3 protein. The table lists over 350,000 distinct CDR3 sequences, 11% to 15% of them singletons. These data belong to a study of regulatory T cells in long-lasting Graves disease. Study results and limitations: There was favoring of TRBV28, TRBJ1-2 and TRBJ2-5 in persistent disease.

Regarding time point: newly diagnosed GD, antithyroid drugs for less than 3 months. From RNA extracted from PBMCs, the TCR library was made. The CDR3 consists of 13 residues. Germline assignment: CDR1 SNHLY and CDR2 FYNNEI. The germline V and J ends were trimmed by 6 bases and 7 bases, with 13 bases remaining between them. These data were also filed under a second study, of T cells in Graves' hyperthyroidism and ophthalmopathy. From that study: Calling Graves' hyperthyroidism stable meant ophthalmopathy did not progress within 18 months. Patients aged 18 to 65 had newly diagnosed hyperthyroidism that had lasted under 2 months. During a first-round RT-PCR of the TCR CDR3, the HTBI primer set was used.

This material consisted of peripheral blood mononuclear cells (PBMCs), taken at new diagnosis, from a patient treated with antithyroid drugs. The V and J genes are TRBV2 and TRBJ2-1; D may be TRBD2 (7 bases). The TCR originated in a woman between 45 and 65 years old with Graves disease. The CDR3 sequence is CASRGGAGNEQFF. The DNA of the CDR3 is TGTGCCAGCAGGGGGGGGGCTGGGAATGAGCAGTTCTTC.